A single sample gave rise to the 11 T cell receptor beta chains below, sequenced in a study of blood T cell repertoires in COVID-19. Using immunoSEQ multiplex PCR, the repertoire was profiled, and TCRdb retains in-frame clones only, with some absent. The sample includes some 97,000 clones, about 86% of them seen just once. Sequencing used peripheral blood. The receptors derive from a human donor in a cohort sampled during active COVID-19.

The rearrangement uses TRBV5-1 and TRBJ2-3; possibly TRBD1 for D (5 bases). The ends were cut back, 4 bases at V and 6 bases at J, with 12 bases in the middle. In germline, CDR1 is SGHRS, CDR2 YFSETQ. This CDR3 is 13 amino acids long. CDR3 amino acids: CASSGIGVDTQYF. DNA for the CDR3: TGCGCCAGCAGCGGGATAGGGGTGGATACGCAGTATTTT.

The chain recombines TRBV28 with TRBJ1-3; D remains ambiguous. CDR3 length equals 17 residues. In germline, CDR1 is MDHEN, CDR2 SYDVKM. Trimming took 3 bases from V and 3 from J, leaving 18 bases between them. CDR3 sequence: CASSLARNSPHGNTIYF. As DNA, the CDR3 is TGTGCCAGCAGTTTGGCCAGAAACAGCCCCCATGGAAACACCATATATTTT.

The chain uses TRBV2 and TRBJ2-5; TRBD1 might be the D (5 bases). The CDR3 sequence is 15 residues long. Trimming pared 5 bases from V and 8 bases from J, leaving 21 bases between. Germline V CDR1 and CDR2: SNHLY, FYNNEI. DNA for the CDR3: TGTGCCAGCAGTATAACCGGGCTAGGGGTGGCAACCCAGTACTTC. Translating it yields CASSITGLGVATQYF.

As regards this clone: At one end, the junction sequence differs from germline, possibly due to a read error. The CDR3 DNA reads as TGTGCTAGCAGCTTAGTCGGAGATTCGGAGACCCAGTACTTC. This codes for CASSLVGDSETQYF. This rearrangement joins TRBV7-7 to TRBJ2-5; the D is unclear. The CDR3 consists of 14 residues. Germline V gene lookup returns CDR1 SSHAT and CDR2 FNYEAQ (reference sequence). The entire variable domain, with the rest obtained from reference TRBV7-7 and TRBJ2-5, is as follows: GAGVSQSPRYKVTKRGQDVTLRCDPISSHATLYWYQQALGQGPEFLTYFNYEAQPDKSGLPSDRFSAERPEGSISTLTIQRTEQRDSAMYRCASSLVGDSETQYFGPGTRLLVL.

The chain joins TRBV19 to TRBJ2-2; 7 nucleotides agree with TRBD1. The V segment lost 7 bases and the J segment 4 bases; nucleotides outside the gene matches: 9. This CDR3 comprises 15 residues. Looked up from germline, CDR1 is LNHDA and CDR2 is SQIVND (reference sequence). The DNA for the CDR3 is TGTGCCAGTAATAAGGGGGCGCTGGGCACCGGGGAGCTGTTTTTT. As protein: CASNKGALGTGELFF.

There are many counts of this clone. The rearrangement joins TRBV5-1 to TRBJ2-2; tentative D call: TRBD2 (6 bases). Trimming shortened V by 6 bases and J by 2 bases, and 14 bases separated the two germline ends. CDR3 length: 15 amino acids. Germline V gene data show CDR1 as SGHRS and CDR2 as YFSETQ. The DNA for the CDR3 is TGCGCCAGCAACGATCAGGGAGGAAACACCGGGGAGCTGTTTTTT. Amino acid sequence: CASNDQGGNTGELFF.

J is TRBJ1-2 and V is TRBV13; 10 bases map to TRBD1. The junction had 10 bases not matched to a gene; V was cut back by 5 bases and J by 7 bases. Looked up from germline, CDR1 is PRHDT and CDR2 is FYEKMQ (reference sequence). CDR3 length: 15 residues. This CDR3 is CASSPRQGARIGYTF. The CDR3, as DNA: TGTGCCAGCAGCCCCCGACAGGGGGCGAGGATTGGCTACACCTTC.

This chain links TRBV6-1 with TRBJ2-3; D gene ambiguous. CDR1 is MNHNS, CDR2 SASEGT, per germline. Trimming removed 2 bases from V and 7 bases from J, with 10 bases in between. The CDR3 length is 13 residues. The CDR3 region is CASSENSPYTQYF. The CDR3 DNA reads TGTGCCAGCAGTGAAAATTCCCCTTATACGCAGTATTTT.

The J gene is TRBJ2-1, the V gene TRBV28, with 7 positions matching TRBD1. V was pared by 4 bases and J by 2 bases, with 5 bases of the junction left unmatched. Germline V gene lookup returns CDR1 MDHEN and CDR2 SYDVKM. The CDR3 loop spans 15 amino acids. The chain's CDR3 is CASSSYRGTYNEQFF. CDR3 nucleotides: TGTGCCAGCAGTTCATACAGGGGTACCTACAATGAGCAGTTCTTC.

The rearrangement links TRBV10-3 to TRBJ2-2, with 8 bases that match TRBD1. V lost 4 bases, J lost 5 bases, and 3 bases stayed unmatched. The CDR3 sequence is 14 residues long. CDR1 is ENHRY, CDR2 SYGVKD, per germline. In nucleotides, the CDR3 is TGTGCCATCAGTGGGACAGGGTTGACCGGGGAGCTGTTTTTT. Its translation is CAISGTGLTGELFF.

The V call is TRBV6-2 or TRBV6-3, the J call TRBJ2-6; 7 nucleotides line up with TRBD1. J gave up 0 bases and V 0 bases, and 8 bases lay outside the gene matches. The CDR3 is 19 amino acids. CDR1 MNHEY and CDR2 SVGEGT come from the germline V gene. This CDR3 reads CASSYSPRTGSSGANVLTF. The CDR3, as DNA: TGTGCCAGCAGTTACTCGCCTCGGACAGGAAGCTCTGGGGCCAACGTCCTGACTTTC.